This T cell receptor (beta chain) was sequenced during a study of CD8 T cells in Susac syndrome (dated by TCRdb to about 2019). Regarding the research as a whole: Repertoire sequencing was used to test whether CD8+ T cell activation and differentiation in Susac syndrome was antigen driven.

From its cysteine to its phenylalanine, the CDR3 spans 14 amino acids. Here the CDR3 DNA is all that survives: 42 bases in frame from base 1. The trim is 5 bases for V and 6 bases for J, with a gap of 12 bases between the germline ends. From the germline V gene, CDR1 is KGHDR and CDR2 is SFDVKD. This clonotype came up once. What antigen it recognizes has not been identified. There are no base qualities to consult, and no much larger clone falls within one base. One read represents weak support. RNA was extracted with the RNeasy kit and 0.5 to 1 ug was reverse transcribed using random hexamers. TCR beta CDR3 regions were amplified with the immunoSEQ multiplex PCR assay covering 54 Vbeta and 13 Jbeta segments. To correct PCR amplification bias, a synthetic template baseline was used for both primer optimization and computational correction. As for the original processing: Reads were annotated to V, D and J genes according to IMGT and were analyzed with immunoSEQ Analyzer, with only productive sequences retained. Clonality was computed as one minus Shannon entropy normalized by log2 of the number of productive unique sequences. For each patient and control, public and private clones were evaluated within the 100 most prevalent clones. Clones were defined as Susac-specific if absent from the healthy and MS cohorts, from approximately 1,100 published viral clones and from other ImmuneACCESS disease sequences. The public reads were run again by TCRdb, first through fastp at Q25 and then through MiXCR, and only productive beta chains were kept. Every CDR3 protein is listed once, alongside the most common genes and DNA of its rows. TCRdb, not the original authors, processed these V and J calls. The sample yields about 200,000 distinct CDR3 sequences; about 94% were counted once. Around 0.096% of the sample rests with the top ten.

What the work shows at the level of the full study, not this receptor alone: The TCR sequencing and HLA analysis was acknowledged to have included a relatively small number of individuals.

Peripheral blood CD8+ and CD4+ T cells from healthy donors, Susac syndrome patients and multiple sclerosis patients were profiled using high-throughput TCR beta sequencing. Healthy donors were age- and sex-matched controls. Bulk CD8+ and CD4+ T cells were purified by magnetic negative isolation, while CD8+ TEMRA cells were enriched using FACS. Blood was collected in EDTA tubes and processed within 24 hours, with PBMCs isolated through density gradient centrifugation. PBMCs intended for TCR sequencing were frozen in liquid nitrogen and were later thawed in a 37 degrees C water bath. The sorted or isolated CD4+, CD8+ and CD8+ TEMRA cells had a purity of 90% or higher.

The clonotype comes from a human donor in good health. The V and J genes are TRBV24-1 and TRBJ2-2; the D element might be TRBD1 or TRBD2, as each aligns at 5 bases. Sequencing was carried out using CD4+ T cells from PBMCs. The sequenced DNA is TGTGCCACCAGTGCCGGGGCTCTTGCCGGGGAGCTGTTTTTT. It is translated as CATSAGALAGELFF.